The 28 T cell receptor beta chains in this list originate from one sample, sequenced in a study of T cells after yellow fever vaccination. TCRdb re-analysed the 5' RACE reads in MiXCR, keeping a single row per CDR3 protein. The data contain a few hundred thousand distinct CDR3 sequences, roughly 5% of them singletons. The starting material was CD4+ T cells sorted from PBMCs, obtained on the day of the yellow fever booster vaccination. Source of these receptors: a young man who received the YFV17D yellow fever vaccine.

This clonotype was seen a few times. The gene calls are TRBV5-6 and TRBJ1-2; D uncertain. V shed 5 bases and J shed 8 bases, with 13 bases lying between them. The CDR3 is made up of 12 amino acids. Germline assignment: CDR1 SGHDT and CDR2 YYEEEE. For the CDR3, the DNA is TGTGCCAGCAGTCGGCCTATCTGGGGCTACACCTTC. Encoded protein: CASSRPIWGYTF.

This clonotype was seen ten or more times. The chain links TRBV25-1 to TRBJ2-7; 8 bases map to TRBD1. Germline assignment: CDR1 MGHDK and CDR2 SYGVNS. Trimming cost V 3 bases and J 3 bases; bases outside gene matches: 13. This CDR3 contains 17 residues. DNA of the CDR3: TGTGCCAGCAGTGACGTGACAGGGGAAAGTGAGGACTACGAGCAGTACTTC. As protein: CASSDVTGESEDYEQYF.

The rearrangement uses TRBV27 and TRBJ1-6; perhaps TRBD1 as D (5 bases). Germline V gene data show CDR1 as MNHEY and CDR2 as SMNVEV (reference sequence). The CDR3 totals 17 residues. Trimming removed 3 bases from V and 9 bases from J, with 21 bases in between. The CDR3 region is CASSLGNAGTVASPLHF. CDR3 nucleotides: TGTGCCAGCAGTTTGGGGAACGCTGGGACCGTGGCTTCACCCCTCCACTTT.

This clonotype has a handful of counts. V usage is TRBV5-1 and J usage is TRBJ2-3; TRBD1 is a possible D gene (6 bases). V gave up 5 bases and J gave up 0 bases, with 16 bases separating them. The CDR3 loop spans 16 amino acids. Germline CDR1 SGHRS, CDR2 YFSETQ. Here the CDR3 DNA reads TGCGCCAGCAGTTATGCGGACAGAGCTAGCACAGATACGCAGTATTTT. Its protein product is CASSYADRASTDTQYF.

This clonotype was counted only a few times. V gene TRBV7-2 combines with J gene TRBJ1-1; D unclear. Per germline, CDR1 SGHTA and CDR2 FQGNSA. The V and J ends lost 4 bases and 2 bases respectively, with 14 bases between them. CDR3 size: 15 residues. CDR3 amino acids: CASSSTSWGNTEAFF. The CDR3 nucleotides read TGTGCCAGCAGCTCTACAAGTTGGGGTAACACTGAAGCTTTCTTT.

The J gene is TRBJ2-1, the V gene TRBV7-9, with TRBD2 matching 14 bases. Looked up from germline, CDR1 is SEHNR and CDR2 is FQNEAQ (reference sequence). V shed 5 bases and J 2 bases; nucleotides not matched to a gene: 8. There are 18 residues in the CDR3. CDR3 bases: TGTGCCAGCAGCATAAAGGGACTAGCGGGGGCTACCTACAATGAGCAGTTCTTC. Translating gives CASSIKGLAGATYNEQFF.

This clonotype was counted a few times. The chain has TRBV20-1 and TRBJ2-1; 8 nucleotides align to TRBD2. The V gene's germline CDR1 is DFQATT and CDR2 SNEGSKA (reference sequence). The CDR3 runs 14 residues. V trimming: 4 bases; J trimming: 0 bases; junction bases outside the gene matches: 2. The CDR3 DNA follows: TGCAGTGCTAATAGCGGGGTCTCCTACAATGAGCAGTTCTTC. Translation: CSANSGVSYNEQFF.

The chain employs TRBV18 and TRBJ1-1; 11 bases fit TRBD1. The CDR3 is made up of 13 amino acids. V trimming: 8 bases; J trimming: 5 bases; junction bases outside the gene matches: 4. Germline CDR1 is KGHSH and CDR2 is LQKENI. CDR3 DNA: TGTGCCAGCGGACAGGGGGCGAGGACTGAAGCTTTCTTT. Translating it yields CASGQGARTEAFF.

Here the CDR3 reads CASRRGTEETQYF. The CDR3 DNA sequence: TGTGCCAGCAGACGGGGGACGGAAGAGACCCAGTACTTC. J is TRBJ2-5 and V is TRBV11-2; tentative D call: TRBD2 (6 bases). Deletions cut 6 bases from V and 3 bases from J, with 11 bases between. Looked up from germline, CDR1 is SGHAT and CDR2 is FQNNGV. This CDR3 has 13 amino acids.

The chain uses TRBV18 and TRBJ2-1; weak D call: TRBD1 (6 bases). This CDR3 is built from 12 residues. V was clipped by 3 bases and J by 15 bases, with 15 bases between them. Germline loops: CDR1 KGHSH, CDR2 LQKENI. The CDR3 DNA follows: TGTGCCAGCTCACCCTCGACCAAAGGGGGGTTCTTC. Amino acid sequence: CASSPSTKGGFF.

This clonotype was seen repeatedly, ten times or more. V usage is TRBV7-2 and J usage is TRBJ1-4, with D tentatively TRBD1 (5 bases). CDR1 and CDR2 from the germline V gene are SGHTA and FQGNSA. This CDR3 contains 11 residues. V lost 6 bases and J lost 10, with 9 bases in between. In nucleotides, the CDR3 is TGTGCCAGCAGTACCGGGACAAAACTGTTTTTT. Protein sequence: CASSTGTKLFF.

V gene TRBV20-1 combines with J gene TRBJ1-1; 9 positions match TRBD1. Trimming cost V 3 bases and J 0 bases; bases outside gene matches: 2. Looked up from germline, CDR1 is DFQATT and CDR2 is SNEGSKA (reference sequence). The CDR3 has 14 amino acids. The CDR3: CSARTGGVNTEAFF. In nucleotides, the CDR3 is TGCAGTGCTAGGACAGGGGGGGTGAACACTGAAGCTTTCTTT.

This clonotype showed up many times. The J gene is TRBJ2-1, the V gene TRBV4-3, with no clear D. Germline CDR1 is LGHNA and CDR2 is YSLEER. With 0 bases removed from V and 5 bases from J, the gap between germline ends came to 17 bases. The CDR3 loop spans 17 amino acids. In DNA, the CDR3 is TGCGCCAGCAGCCAAGATCGGCCCCCAGTCATCAACAATGAGCAGTTCTTC. Encoded protein: CASSQDRPPVINNEQFF.

At least ten counts were recorded for this clonotype. The chain uses TRBV5-1 and TRBJ1-1; D is possibly TRBD1 (6 bases). The CDR3 runs to 14 residues. The germline gives CDR1 SGHRS, CDR2 YFSETQ. The ends were cut back, 5 bases at V and 1 base at J, with 12 bases in the middle. CDR3 region: CASSSGQSNTEAFF. In DNA form, the CDR3 reads TGCGCCAGCAGTTCCGGACAGTCGAACACTGAAGCTTTCTTT. The entire variable domain, with the rest obtained from reference TRBV5-1 and TRBJ1-1, is as follows: KAGVTQTPRYLIKTRGQQVTLSCSPISGHRSVSWYQQTPGQGLQFLFEYFSETQRNKGNFPGRFSGRQFSNSRSEMNVSTLELGDSALYLCASSSGQSNTEAFFGQGTRLTVV.

Many counts were recorded for this clonotype. The CDR3 spells CSAPPAQETQYF. As DNA, the CDR3 is TGCAGTGCCCCCCCAGCCCAAGAGACCCAGTACTTC. The chain uses TRBV20-1 and TRBJ2-5, with D unclear. The CDR3 runs 12 residues. Germline CDR1 reads DFQATT; CDR2 reads SNEGSKA (reference sequence). The V end was cut by 6 bases, the J end by 1 base, with 9 bases between.

The chain employs TRBV27 and TRBJ2-6, with unresolved D. CDR1 and CDR2 (germline): MNHEY, SMNVEV (reference sequence). This CDR3 comprises 20 residues. V was cut by 3 bases and J by 0 bases, with 21 bases left in between. CDR3 DNA: TGTGCCAGCAGTTTCCTCTCTAGGCTAACACCCGCCTCTGGGGCCAACGTCCTGACTTTC. It specifies CASSFLSRLTPASGANVLTF.

This clonotype was observed many times. The chain is built from TRBV5-1 and TRBJ2-3; D is unresolved. The CDR3 covers 14 residues. The germline V gene has CDR1 SGHRS and CDR2 YFSETQ. V gave up 4 bases and J gave up 4 bases, with 13 bases separating them. The DNA of the CDR3 is TGCGCCAGCAGCCCGGCTCAGATCGCAGATACGCAGTATTTT. Protein sequence: CASSPAQIADTQYF.

This clonotype was recorded at least ten times. The J gene is TRBJ1-1, the V gene TRBV12-3 or TRBV12-4; TRBD1 might be the D (6 bases). The V gene lost 5 bases and the J gene lost 5 bases, with 21 bases spanning the gap. The CDR3 spans 16 residues. The CDR3 sequence: CASSPSVLGQKTEAFF. In DNA form, the CDR3 reads TGTGCCAGCAGTCCATCAGTCCTGGGACAAAAGACTGAAGCTTTCTTT.

This clonotype has only a few counts. J is TRBJ2-1 and V is TRBV18, with TRBD2 as a possible D gene (6 bases). The CDR3 is made up of 14 amino acids. The V and J ends lost 8 bases and 4 bases respectively, with 15 bases between them. Per germline, CDR1 KGHSH and CDR2 LQKENI. The CDR3: CASGRAGLYNEQFF. CDR3 nucleotides: TGTGCCAGCGGCCGGGCGGGGCTTTACAATGAGCAGTTCTTC.

J is TRBJ2-6 and V is TRBV11-2; TRBD2 matches 7 bases. With V trimmed by 5 bases and J by 4 bases, 5 bases remained unmatched. CDR3 length: 15 residues. Germline CDR1 is SGHAT and CDR2 is FQNNGV. The CDR3 DNA sequence: TGTGCCAGCAGCCCGGAGGGAGGGGGGGCCAACGTCCTGACTTTC. It codes for CASSPEGGGANVLTF.

This clonotype was seen ten or more times. V and J are TRBV13 and TRBJ1-6; the D gene is possibly TRBD1 (6 bases). Germline V CDR1 and CDR2: PRHDT, FYEKMQ (reference sequence). CDR3 length: 16 amino acids. The V end was cut by 4 bases, the J end by 8 bases, with 18 bases between. The CDR3 loop reads CASSSRPDSPYSPLHF. CDR3 in DNA: TGTGCCAGCAGCTCGAGACCGGACAGTCCATATTCACCCCTCCACTTT.

This clonotype was observed a few times. This chain connects TRBV11-2 to TRBJ2-1; D not resolved. The ends were cut back, 2 bases at V and 4 bases at J, with 9 bases in the middle. The CDR3 totals 14 residues. Per the germline V gene, CDR1 is SGHAT and CDR2 is FQNNGV. Written as DNA, the CDR3 is TGTGCCAGCAGCTTAATTTCCGCATACAATGAGCAGTTCTTC. It encodes CASSLISAYNEQFF.

This clonotype was observed many times. The rearrangement joins TRBV7-2 to TRBJ2-3; 13 nucleotides agree with TRBD2. Germline lookup yields CDR1 SGHTA and CDR2 FQGNSA. With V trimmed by 2 bases and J by 2 bases, 13 bases remained unmatched. The CDR3 sequence is 20 residues long. CDR3 residues: CASSLRGTTGTSGVTDTQYF. DNA for the CDR3: TGTGCCAGCAGCTTAAGGGGCACCACCGGGACTAGCGGGGTCACAGATACGCAGTATTTT.

The V call is TRBV29-1, the J call TRBJ1-2; TRBD1 agrees at 8 bases. The CDR3 contains 17 residues. Per the germline V gene, CDR1 is SQVTM and CDR2 is ANQGSEA. V lost 3 bases, J lost 6 bases, and 18 bases stayed unmatched. CDR3 DNA: TGCAGCGTTGAGGGTCAGGGGGCGCCGAGCTGGGCAGATGGCTACACCTTC. It codes for CSVEGQGAPSWADGYTF.

The V gene is TRBV12-3 or TRBV12-4, the J gene TRBJ2-1, with D possibly TRBD1 on 6 matching bases. CDR3 length equals 13 residues. V was clipped by 6 bases and J by 7 bases, with 13 bases between them. The CDR3 nucleotides are TGTGCCAGCAGGAAGGGTAGGGGGAATGAGCAGTTCTTC. Amino acids: CASRKGRGNEQFF.

This clonotype has a handful of counts. The chain recombines TRBV7-9 with TRBJ1-2; TRBD1 aligns across 9 bases. CDR3 length equals 14 residues. The V gene's germline CDR1 is SEHNR and CDR2 FQNEAQ (reference sequence). The trim removed 6 bases at V and 6 bases at J, leaving 8 bases unmatched. This CDR3 is CASSLGTGNHGYTF. Written as DNA, the CDR3 is TGTGCCAGCAGTCTAGGGACAGGGAATCATGGCTACACCTTC.

The V gene is TRBV4-1, the J gene TRBJ2-3, with 9 bases that match TRBD2. J gave up 4 bases and V 1 base, and 15 bases lay outside the gene matches. The germline gives CDR1 MGHRA, CDR2 YSYEKL. The CDR3 extends over 19 amino acids. Here the CDR3 reads CASSQGGTKRGVLPDTQYF. The CDR3 nucleotides read TGCGCCAGCAGCCAAGGAGGGACGAAGCGGGGGGTCCTCCCAGATACGCAGTATTTT.

The rearrangement uses TRBV7-9 and TRBJ1-2; 8 bases are a match to TRBD1. The V gene's germline CDR1 is SEHNR and CDR2 FQNEAQ (reference sequence). The CDR3 is made up of 14 amino acids. Trimming removed 4 bases from V and 5 bases from J; junction bases left unmatched: 6. The CDR3 loop is CASSSIQGGYGYTF. The CDR3 nucleotides are TGTGCCAGCAGCTCCATACAGGGGGGGTATGGCTACACCTTC.